The rows below give T cell receptor beta chains drawn from one sample of a study of T cell clones after liver transplantation. The method was immunoSEQ multiplex PCR; TCRdb's version includes in-frame clones alone and lacks a portion of them. The sample lists tens of thousands of clones, approximately 87% occurring once. The material sequenced was CD4+ T cells from blood, taken at the 22-month timepoint. All receptors derive from a human patient who received a liver transplant. The T cells may come from the graft donor. Each CDR3 is given with its conserved first and last residue. D genes are given only for firm matches. Some rows have no size entry. The others give once, few or many, or a class for an expanded clone.

TRBV9	TRBJ2-6	NA	NA	TGTGCCAGCAGCGTCAGGTTGGGCGAGTTCTCTGGGGCCAACGTCCTGACTTTC	CASSVRLGEFSGANVLTF
TRBV7-2	TRBJ1-5	NA	TRBD1	TGTGCCAGCAGCTTAGCGGGTGGCAGGGGGCGTCTCTACGGCAATCAGCCCCAGCATTTT	CASSLAGGRGRLYGNQPQHF
TRBV9	TRBJ2-5	NA	NA	TGTGCCAGCAGCCCCACTAGCCCCTTCAGAGGAGAGACCCAGTACTTC	CASSPTSPFRGETQYF
TRBV14	TRBJ1-2	NA	NA	TGTGCCAGCAGTCGCTTGGCAGGGCCGGAACTCTATGGCTACACCTTC	CASSRLAGPELYGYTF
TRBV2	TRBJ1-1	NA	NA	TGTGCCAGCGAACCGGCGGGGTGGGAAACTGAAGCTTTCTTT	CASEPAGWETEAFF
TRBV7-2	TRBJ2-7	NA	TRBD2	TGTGCCAGCGTTCCCAGCGGGAGGGAAACCTACGAGCAGTACTTC	CASVPSGRETYEQYF
TRBV6-6	TRBJ1-6	NA	NA	TGTGCCAGCCGGGGAAGGGAGTCACCCCTCCACTTT	CASRGRESPLHF
TRBV7-6	TRBJ2-7	NA	NA	TGTGCCAGCAGCCCCGTCCCAGGTACCCACGAGCAGTACTTC	CASSPVPGTHEQYF
TRBV7-9	TRBJ2-7	NA	NA	TGTGCCAGCAGCTTCGGGTTCGGCGAGCAGTACTTC	CASSFGFGEQYF
TRBV5-5	TRBJ1-2	once	NA	TGTGCCAGCGGACAGAACTATGGCTACACCTTC	CASGQNYGYTF
TRBV9	TRBJ2-7	NA	TRBD1	TGTGCCAGCAGCATCGACAGGGGGGAGCAGTACTTC	CASSIDRGEQYF
TRBV14	TRBJ2-2	NA	TRBD1	TGTGCCAGCAGCTGGGACAGAACTACCGGGGAGCTGTTTTTT	CASSWDRTTGELFF
TRBV7-6	TRBJ1-1	NA	NA	TGTGCCAGCAGCAAAAATCCGGGGGGCTCGGCGAACACTGAAGCTTTCTTT	CASSKNPGGSANTEAFF
TRBV28	TRBJ1-5	NA	NA	TGTGCCAGCAGTTTGAAGGGTAGTCGGCAGCCCCAGCATTTT	CASSLKGSRQPQHF
TRBV28	TRBJ1-6	NA	TRBD1	TGTGCCAGCAGTTACAGGGGGTCACGGTCACCCCTCCACTTT	CASSYRGSRSPLHF
TRBV4-2	TRBJ1-1	NA	NA	TGTGCCAGCAGCCACGCTACGTCGGGTCTGACTGAAGCTTTCTTT	CASSHATSGLTEAFF
TRBV11-3	TRBJ2-1	NA	NA	TGTGCCAGCAGCTTATCGGGAGAGGGTTACAATGAGCAGTTCTTC	CASSLSGEGYNEQFF
TRBV27	TRBJ1-2	NA	NA	TGTGCCAGCAGTTTTAGGGGTTTGGAGGGCTACACCTTC	CASSFRGLEGYTF
TRBV19	TRBJ1-4	NA	NA	TGTGCCAGTAGTATAAATGAAAAACTGTTTTTT	CASSINEKLFF
TRBV11-3	TRBJ2-3	NA	TRBD2	TGTGCCAGCAGCTTTACCACTAGCGGGGGGAAAGATACGCAGTATTTT	CASSFTTSGGKDTQYF
TRBV6-6	TRBJ2-2	NA	TRBD1	TGTGCCAGCAGCCTGGGACAGGGTCGGGGCACCGGGGAGCTGTTTTTT	CASSLGQGRGTGELFF
TRBV2	TRBJ1-1	NA	NA	TGTGCCAGCACCGGGAACGGAAACCTTATGAACACTGAAGCTTTCTTT	CASTGNGNLMNTEAFF
TRBV6-5	TRBJ1-2	NA	TRBD1	TGTGCCAGCAGTTACGGGGGGGACAGGGCCTCCTATGGCTACACCTTC	CASSYGGDRASYGYTF
TRBV9	TRBJ1-4	NA	TRBD1	TGTGCCAGCAGCCCCATCGTAGGGGGCGGTGAAAAACTGTTTTTT	CASSPIVGGGEKLFF
TRBV6-6	TRBJ1-3	NA	NA	TGTGCCAGCATGAGGGATTTCTCTGGAAACACCATATATTTT	CASMRDFSGNTIYF
TRBV7-2	TRBJ2-1	NA	NA	TGTGCCAGCAGCTTACGTCGGGTAGGGGGGACGAATGAGCAGTTCTTC	CASSLRRVGGTNEQFF
TRBV28	TRBJ1-5	once	NA	TGTGCCAGCAGTTTCGGGAATCAGCCCCAGCATTTT	CASSFGNQPQHF
TRBV6-1	TRBJ1-2	NA	NA	TGTGCCAGCAGTGACATACTTCGACAGGAAAACTATGGCTACACCTTC	CASSDILRQENYGYTF
TRBV19	TRBJ2-2	NA	TRBD2	TGTGCCAGTAGTTACTGGGGACTAGCGGGAGTAGGGTCCGGGGAGCTGTTTTTT	CASSYWGLAGVGSGELFF
TRBV28	TRBJ1-2	NA	TRBD1	TGTGCCAGCAGTTTTCCCGGGACAGAGTATGGCTACACCTTC	CASSFPGTEYGYTF
TRBV5-1	TRBJ2-5	NA	NA	TGCGCCAGCAGCCCAGAGGGAGTCGGAAAGACCCAGTACTTC	CASSPEGVGKTQYF
TRBV4-2	TRBJ2-1	NA	NA	TGTGCCAGCAGCCAAGACGGGGTCAATGAGCAGTTCTTC	CASSQDGVNEQFF
TRBV28	TRBJ2-7	NA	NA	TGTGCCAGCACTACCGTCTACGAGCAGTACTTC	CASTTVYEQYF
TRBV29-1	TRBJ1-1	NA	NA	TGCAGCGTTGTGGGCAGGGGGAACACTGAAGCTTTCTTT	CSVVGRGNTEAFF
TRBV5-4	TRBJ2-1	NA	NA	TGTGCCAGCAGCTTGGATGGGGGTGCCTACAATGAGCAGTTCTTC	CASSLDGGAYNEQFF
TRBV5-1	TRBJ1-1	NA	NA	TGCGCCAGCAGCTTGGGATCCCCGGGAAATATCGTCCGGACTGAAGCTTTCTTT	CASSLGSPGNIVRTEAFF
TRBV11-1	TRBJ2-6	NA	NA	TGTGCCACAGAAGCTGGTCCCTCTGGGGCCAACGTCCTGACTTTC	CATEAGPSGANVLTF
TRBV9	TRBJ2-7	NA	NA	TGTGCCAGCAGCGTAGCGGGTTTCCCCTACGAGCAGTACTTC	CASSVAGFPYEQYF
TRBV18	TRBJ2-1	few	TRBD2	TGTGCCAGCTCAGCAACCGGGACTAGCGGACCCAATGAGCAGTTCTTC	CASSATGTSGPNEQFF
TRBV2	TRBJ2-2	NA	NA	TGTGCCAGCAGTGTGACGTTCGCGAACACCGGGGAGCTGTTTTTT	CASSVTFANTGELFF
TRBV10-3	TRBJ2-7	NA	NA	TGTGCCATCAGTGAGTTGGAGGTTCTGGGCGCCTACGAGCAGTACTTC	CAISELEVLGAYEQYF
TRBV5-1	TRBJ2-3	few	NA	TGCGCCAGCCATCTGGAGGGAGGCACAGATACGCAGTATTTT	CASHLEGGTDTQYF
TRBV7-6	TRBJ2-2	once	NA	TGTGCCAGCAACCAACAGGGCTATCCGGGACGCACCGGGGAGCTGTTTTTT	CASNQQGYPGRTGELFF
TRBV5-1	TRBJ2-7	NA	TRBD1	TGCGCCAGCAGCTGGACCCCGGGACAGGGCCTCTCCTACGAGCAGTACTTC	CASSWTPGQGLSYEQYF
TRBV5-6	TRBJ2-7	NA	NA	TGTGCCAGCAGCTTGGGCGGAAACTACGAGCAGTACTTC	CASSLGGNYEQYF
TRBV5-6	TRBJ1-1	NA	NA	TGTGCCAGCAGCTGGCCGGGGCATAGTATCACTGAAGCTTTCTTT	CASSWPGHSITEAFF
TRBV7-3	TRBJ1-1	once	TRBD1	TGTGCCAGCAGCTTAGGTGGCAGGGGGACGAACACTGAAGCTTTCTTT	CASSLGGRGTNTEAFF
TRBV2	TRBJ2-5	NA	NA	TGTGCCAGCAGTGATCGCGGGGGCCGACAAGAGACCCAGTACTTC	CASSDRGGRQETQYF
TRBV6-5	TRBJ2-1	few	TRBD2	TGTGCCAGCAGACAACTAGCGGGGGGGCGAAGTGAGCAGTTCTTC	CASRQLAGGRSEQFF
TRBV4-1	TRBJ2-5	NA	NA	TGCGCCAGCAGCCGCGTGGCGAGTCAGCAAGAGACCCAGTACTTC	CASSRVASQQETQYF
TRBV19	TRBJ2-1	NA	TRBD1	TGTGCCAGTAGTAGGTTCGGGACAGGGTTAAATGAGCAGTTCTTC	CASSRFGTGLNEQFF